The 2 T cell receptor beta chains given below trace back to one sample, sequenced in a study of Ad26.COV2.S vaccination and SARS-CoV-2 variants. Clones were read by immunoSEQ multiplex PCR, and TCRdb kept only the in-frame ones, dropping some. The data show roughly 250,000 clones, with roughly 85% seen just once and about 2.8% held by the top ten. Treatment described: approximately 18 received Ad26.COV2.S at low or high dose, single or two shots; 5 received placebo; per-sample allocation not given. Repertoires come from day 63 after the first vaccine or placebo injection. Here the sequenced sample was peripheral blood, taken in a trial of Ad26.COV2.S vaccine versus placebo. Receptors were obtained from a person aged 18-60 years who received the Ad26.COV2.S COVID-19 vaccine or a placebo.

The V gene is TRBV14, the J gene TRBJ1-2, with 7 bases that match TRBD1. V dropped 4 bases and J dropped 5; count of bases not matched to a gene: 10. Germline V gene data show CDR1 as SGHDN and CDR2 as FVKESK. CDR3 size: 15 residues. In nucleotides, the CDR3 is TGTGCCAGCAGCCCCAGGGGACAGACGTATTATGGCTACACCTTC. Its protein is CASSPRGQTYYGYTF.

The chain carries TRBV14 and TRBJ2-5, with TRBD2 as a possible D gene (5 bases). The V end lost 3 bases, the J end lost 9 bases, and 17 bases lay between the germline ends. The length of the CDR3 is 14 residues. Germline V gene lookup returns CDR1 SGHDN and CDR2 FVKESK. This CDR3 reads CASSQDLMIGAQYF. The DNA for the CDR3 is TGTGCCAGCAGCCAGGATCTTATGATCGGGGCCCAGTACTTC.